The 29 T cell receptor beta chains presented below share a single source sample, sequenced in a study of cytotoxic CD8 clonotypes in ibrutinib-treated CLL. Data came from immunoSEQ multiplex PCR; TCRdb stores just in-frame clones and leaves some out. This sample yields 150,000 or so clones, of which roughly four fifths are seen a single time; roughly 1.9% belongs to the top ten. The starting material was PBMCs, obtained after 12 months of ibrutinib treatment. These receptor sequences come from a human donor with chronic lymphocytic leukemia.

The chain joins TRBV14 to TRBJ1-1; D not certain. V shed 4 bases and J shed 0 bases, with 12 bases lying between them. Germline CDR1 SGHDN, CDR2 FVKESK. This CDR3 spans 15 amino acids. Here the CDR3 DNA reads TGTGCCAGCAGCCGCCTGGGTGGGGTGAACACTGAAGCTTTCTTT. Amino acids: CASSRLGGVNTEAFF.

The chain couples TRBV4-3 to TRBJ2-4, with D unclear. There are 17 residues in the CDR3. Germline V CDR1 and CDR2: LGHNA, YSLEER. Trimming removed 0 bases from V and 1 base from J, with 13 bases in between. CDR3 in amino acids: CASSQEWSPRAKNIQYF. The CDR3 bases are TGCGCCAGCAGCCAAGAATGGTCCCCTCGTGCCAAAAACATTCAGTACTTC.

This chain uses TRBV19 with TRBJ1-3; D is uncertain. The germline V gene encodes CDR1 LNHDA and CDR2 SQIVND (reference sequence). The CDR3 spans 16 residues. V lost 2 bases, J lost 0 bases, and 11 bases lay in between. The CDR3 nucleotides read TGTGCCAGTAGTATATGGTCAGGAGTCTCTGGAAACACCATATATTTT. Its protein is CASSIWSGVSGNTIYF.

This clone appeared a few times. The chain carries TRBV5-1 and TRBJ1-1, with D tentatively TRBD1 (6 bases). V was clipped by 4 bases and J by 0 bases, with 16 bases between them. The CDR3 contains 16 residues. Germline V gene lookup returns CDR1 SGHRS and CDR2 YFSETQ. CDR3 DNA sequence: TGCGCCAGCAGCAGTAGCGGGGGCCGACTGAACACTGAAGCTTTCTTT. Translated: CASSSSGGRLNTEAFF.

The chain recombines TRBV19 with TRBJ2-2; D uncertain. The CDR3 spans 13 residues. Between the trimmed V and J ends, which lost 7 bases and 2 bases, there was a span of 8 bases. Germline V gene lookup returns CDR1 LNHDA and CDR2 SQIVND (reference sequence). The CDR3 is CASKKDNTGELFF. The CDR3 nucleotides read TGTGCCAGTAAGAAAGACAACACCGGGGAGCTGTTTTTT.

CDR3 DNA sequence: TGTGCCAGCAGCTACGGACAGGGGGCGAACTATGGCTACACCTTC. Its translation: CASSYGQGANYGYTF. This rearrangement joins TRBV7-2 to TRBJ1-2; 11 positions match TRBD1. This CDR3 spans 15 amino acids. Trimming removed 4 bases from V and 2 bases from J; junction bases left unmatched: 3. CDR1 is SGHTA, CDR2 FQGNSA, per germline.

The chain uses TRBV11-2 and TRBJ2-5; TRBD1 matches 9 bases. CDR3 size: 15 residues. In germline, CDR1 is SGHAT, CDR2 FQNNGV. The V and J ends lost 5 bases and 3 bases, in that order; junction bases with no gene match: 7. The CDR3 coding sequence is TGTGCCAGCAGCAGCCGGACAGGGGAGGAAGAGACCCAGTACTTC. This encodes CASSSRTGEEETQYF.

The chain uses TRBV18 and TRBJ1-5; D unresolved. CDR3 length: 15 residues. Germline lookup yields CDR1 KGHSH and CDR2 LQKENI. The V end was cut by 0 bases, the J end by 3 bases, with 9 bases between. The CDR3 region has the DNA TGTGCCAGCTCACCACCGAACGGGAACAATCAGCCCCAGCATTTT. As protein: CASSPPNGNNQPQHF.

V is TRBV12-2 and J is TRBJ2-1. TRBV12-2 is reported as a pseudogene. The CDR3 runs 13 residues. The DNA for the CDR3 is TGTGCAAGTCGCTTCAGACCGTACAATGAGCAGTTCTTC. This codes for CASRFRPYNEQFF.

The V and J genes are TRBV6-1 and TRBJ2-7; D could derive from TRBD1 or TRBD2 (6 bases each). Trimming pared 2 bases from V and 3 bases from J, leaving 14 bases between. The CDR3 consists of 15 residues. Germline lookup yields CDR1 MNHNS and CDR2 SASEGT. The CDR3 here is CASSETGRLGYEQYF. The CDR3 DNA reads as TGTGCCAGCAGTGAAACAGGGAGACTAGGCTACGAGCAGTACTTC.

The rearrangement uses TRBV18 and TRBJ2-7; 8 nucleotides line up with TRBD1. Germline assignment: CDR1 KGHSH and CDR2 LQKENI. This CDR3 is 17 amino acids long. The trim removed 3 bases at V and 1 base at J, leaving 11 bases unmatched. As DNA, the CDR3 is TGTGCCAGCTCACCTCAAGGACAGGGAGAATTTTCCTACGAGCAGTACTTC. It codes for CASSPQGQGEFSYEQYF.

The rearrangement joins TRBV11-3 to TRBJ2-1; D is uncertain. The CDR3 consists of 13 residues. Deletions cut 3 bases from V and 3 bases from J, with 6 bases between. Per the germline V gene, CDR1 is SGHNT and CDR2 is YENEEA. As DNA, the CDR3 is TGTGCCAGCAGCTTTTCTAGCTACAATGAGCAGTTCTTC. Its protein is CASSFSSYNEQFF. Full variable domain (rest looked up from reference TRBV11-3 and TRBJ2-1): EAGVVQSPRYKIIEKKQPVAFWCNPISGHNTLYWYLQNLGQGPELLIRYENEEAVDDSQLPKDRFSAERLKGVDSTLKIQPAELGDSAVYLCASSFSSYNEQFFGPGTRLTVL.

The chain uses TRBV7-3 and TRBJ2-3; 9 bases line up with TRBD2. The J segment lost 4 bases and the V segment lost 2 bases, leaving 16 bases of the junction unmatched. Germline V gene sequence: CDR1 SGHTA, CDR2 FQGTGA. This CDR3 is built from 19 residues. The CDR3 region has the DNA TGTGCCAGCAGCTTAGAGGCCCGGGTCAGCGGGAGGTACGCAGATACGCAGTATTTT. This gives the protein CASSLEARVSGRYADTQYF. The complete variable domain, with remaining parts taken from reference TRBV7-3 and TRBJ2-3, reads GAGVSQTPSNKVTEKGKYVELRCDPISGHTALYWYRQSLGQGPEFLIYFQGTGAADDSGLPNDRFFAVRPEGSVSTLKIQRTERGDSAVYLCASSLEARVSGRYADTQYFGPGTRLTVL.

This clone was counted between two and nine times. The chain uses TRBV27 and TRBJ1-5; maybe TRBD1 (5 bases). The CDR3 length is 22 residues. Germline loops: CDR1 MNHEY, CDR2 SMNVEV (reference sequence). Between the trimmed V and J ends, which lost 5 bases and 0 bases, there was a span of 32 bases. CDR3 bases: TGTGCCAGCAGTCCCCGATCCCTTTCGGGACCTAGGGTCCCTTATAGCAATCAGCCCCAGCATTTT. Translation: CASSPRSLSGPRVPYSNQPQHF.

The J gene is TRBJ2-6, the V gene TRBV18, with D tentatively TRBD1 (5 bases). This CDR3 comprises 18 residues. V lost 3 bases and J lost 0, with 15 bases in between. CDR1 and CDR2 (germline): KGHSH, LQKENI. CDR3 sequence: CASSPREQGGSGANVLTF. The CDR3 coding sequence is TGTGCCAGCTCACCTAGAGAGCAGGGTGGCTCTGGGGCCAACGTCCTGACTTTC.

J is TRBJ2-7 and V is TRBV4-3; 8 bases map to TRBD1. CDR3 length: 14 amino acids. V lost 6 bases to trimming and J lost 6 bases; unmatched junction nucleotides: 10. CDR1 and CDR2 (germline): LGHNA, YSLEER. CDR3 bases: TGCGCCAGCAGGCCCGGGACAGGTCCTTGCGAGCAGTACTTC. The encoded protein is CASRPGTGPCEQYF.

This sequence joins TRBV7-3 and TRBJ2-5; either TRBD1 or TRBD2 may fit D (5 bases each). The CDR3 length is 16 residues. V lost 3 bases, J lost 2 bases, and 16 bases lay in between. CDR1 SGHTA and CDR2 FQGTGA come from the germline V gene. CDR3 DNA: TGTGCCAGCAGCTTCATTCCGGGACGACGTCAAGAGACCCAGTACTTC. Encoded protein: CASSFIPGRRQETQYF. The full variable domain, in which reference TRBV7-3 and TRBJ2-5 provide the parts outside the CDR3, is GAGVSQTPSNKVTEKGKYVELRCDPISGHTALYWYRQSLGQGPEFLIYFQGTGAADDSGLPNDRFFAVRPEGSVSTLKIQRTERGDSAVYLCASSFIPGRRQETQYFGPGTRLLVL.

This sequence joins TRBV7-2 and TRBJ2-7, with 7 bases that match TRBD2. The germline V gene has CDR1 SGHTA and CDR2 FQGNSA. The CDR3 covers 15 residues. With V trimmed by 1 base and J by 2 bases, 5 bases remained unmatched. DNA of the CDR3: TGTGCCAGCAGCTTAGTAGTGGGGGGGGCCTACGAGCAGTACTTC. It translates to CASSLVVGGAYEQYF.

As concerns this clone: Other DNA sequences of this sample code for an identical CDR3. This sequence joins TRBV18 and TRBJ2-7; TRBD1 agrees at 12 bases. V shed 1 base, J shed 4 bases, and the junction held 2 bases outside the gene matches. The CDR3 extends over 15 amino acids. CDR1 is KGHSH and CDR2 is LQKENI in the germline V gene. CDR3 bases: TGTGCCAGCTCACCACGGGACAGGGGGCTATACGAGCAGTACTTC. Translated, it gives CASSPRDRGLYEQYF.

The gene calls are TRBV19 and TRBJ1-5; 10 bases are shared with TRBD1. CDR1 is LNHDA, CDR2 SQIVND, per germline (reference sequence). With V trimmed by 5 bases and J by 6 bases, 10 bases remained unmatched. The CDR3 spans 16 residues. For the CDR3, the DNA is TGTGCCAGTAGTGTGGGGGACAGGGGATATAGTCAGCCCCAGCATTTT. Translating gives CASSVGDRGYSQPQHF.

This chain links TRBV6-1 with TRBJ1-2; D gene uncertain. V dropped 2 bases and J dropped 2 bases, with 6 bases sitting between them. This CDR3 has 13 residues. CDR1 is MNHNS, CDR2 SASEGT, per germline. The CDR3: CASSELRNYGYTF. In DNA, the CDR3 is TGTGCCAGCAGTGAATTGAGAAACTATGGCTACACCTTC.

In DNA, the CDR3 is TGTGCCAGCAGTTTAAGGACTAGCGGGAAGGATGAGCAGTTCTTC. It translates to CASSLRTSGKDEQFF. The chain recombines TRBV27 with TRBJ2-1; 12 nucleotides agree with TRBD2. The CDR3 spans 15 residues. V was pared by 2 bases and J by 8 bases, with 4 bases of the junction left unmatched. Germline V gene data show CDR1 as MNHEY and CDR2 as SMNVEV (reference sequence).

CDR3 in DNA: TGTGCCAGCAGCTTGAAGGGCGGGGAGCTGTTTTTT. Its protein is CASSLKGGELFF. The chain joins TRBV7-3 to TRBJ2-2; D remains unclear. The ends were cut back, 3 bases at V and 7 bases at J, with 6 bases in the middle. The CDR3 extends over 12 amino acids. The germline V gene encodes CDR1 SGHTA and CDR2 FQGTGA.

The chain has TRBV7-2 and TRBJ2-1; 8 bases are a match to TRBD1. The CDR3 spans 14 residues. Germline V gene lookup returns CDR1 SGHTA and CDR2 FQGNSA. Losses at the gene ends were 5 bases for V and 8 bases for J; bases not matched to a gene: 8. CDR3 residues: CASSQDRARDEQFF. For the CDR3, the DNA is TGTGCCAGCAGCCAGGACAGGGCGAGGGATGAGCAGTTCTTC. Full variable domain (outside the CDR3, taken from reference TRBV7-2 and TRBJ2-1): GAGVSQSPSNKVTEKGKDVELRCDPISGHTALYWYRQSLGQGLEFLIYFQGNSAPDKSGLPSDRFSAERTGGSVSTLTIQRTQQEDSAVYLCASSQDRARDEQFFGPGTRLTVL.

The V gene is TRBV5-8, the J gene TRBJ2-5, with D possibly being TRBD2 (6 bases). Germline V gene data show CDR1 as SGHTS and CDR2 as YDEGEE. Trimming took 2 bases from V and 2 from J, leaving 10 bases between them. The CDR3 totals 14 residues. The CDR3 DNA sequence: TGTGCCAGCAGCTTTGATGCGGGGCAAGAGACCCAGTACTTC. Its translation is CASSFDAGQETQYF.

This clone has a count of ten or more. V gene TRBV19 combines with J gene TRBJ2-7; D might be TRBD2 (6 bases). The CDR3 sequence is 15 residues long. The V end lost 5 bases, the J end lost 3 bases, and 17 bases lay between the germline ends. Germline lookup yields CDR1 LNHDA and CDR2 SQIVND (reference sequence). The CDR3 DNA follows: TGTGCCAGTAGTTCCCTTGAGGGGACTGACTACGAGCAGTACTTC. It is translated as CASSSLEGTDYEQYF.

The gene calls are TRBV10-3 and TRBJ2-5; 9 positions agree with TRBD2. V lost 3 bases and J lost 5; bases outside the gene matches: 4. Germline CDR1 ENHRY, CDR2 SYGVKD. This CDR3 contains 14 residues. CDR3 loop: CAISEAGGYETQYF. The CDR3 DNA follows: TGTGCCATCAGTGAAGCGGGGGGATACGAGACCCAGTACTTC.

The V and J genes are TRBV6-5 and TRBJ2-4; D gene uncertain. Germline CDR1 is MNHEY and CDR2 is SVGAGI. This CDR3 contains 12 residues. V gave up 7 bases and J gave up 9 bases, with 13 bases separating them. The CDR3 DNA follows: TGTGCCAGCAAGTTCCACGGCGGCATTCAGTACTTC. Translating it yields CASKFHGGIQYF.

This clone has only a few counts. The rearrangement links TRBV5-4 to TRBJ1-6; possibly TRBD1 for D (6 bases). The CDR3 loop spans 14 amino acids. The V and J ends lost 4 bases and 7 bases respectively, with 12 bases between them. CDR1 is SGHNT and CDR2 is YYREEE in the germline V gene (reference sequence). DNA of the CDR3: TGTGCCAGCAGCCTACAGGGCCAGAATTCACCCCTCCACTTT. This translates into CASSLQGQNSPLHF.